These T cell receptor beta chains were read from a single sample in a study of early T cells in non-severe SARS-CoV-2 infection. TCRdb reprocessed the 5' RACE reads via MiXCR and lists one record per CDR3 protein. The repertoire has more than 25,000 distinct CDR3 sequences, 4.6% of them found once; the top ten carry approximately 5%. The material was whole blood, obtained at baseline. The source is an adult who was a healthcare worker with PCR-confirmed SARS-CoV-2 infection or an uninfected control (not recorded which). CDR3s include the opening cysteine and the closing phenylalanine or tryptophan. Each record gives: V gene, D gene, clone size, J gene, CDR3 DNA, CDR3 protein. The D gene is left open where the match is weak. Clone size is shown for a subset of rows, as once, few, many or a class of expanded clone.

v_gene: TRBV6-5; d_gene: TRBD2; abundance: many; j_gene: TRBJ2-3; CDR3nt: TGTGCCAGCAGTCCAAAAACCCCGAGGCTAGCGGGAGGACCCACAGATACGCAGTATTTT; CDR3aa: CASSPKTPRLAGGPTDTQYF
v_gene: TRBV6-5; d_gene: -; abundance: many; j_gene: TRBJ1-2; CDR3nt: TGTGCCAGCAGTTCTTTCTATGGCTACACCTTC; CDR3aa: CASSSFYGYTF
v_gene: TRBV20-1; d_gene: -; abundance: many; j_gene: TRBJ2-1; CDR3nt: TGCAGTGCTAGAGGTCCGGGATACAATGAGCAGTTCTTC; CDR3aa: CSARGPGYNEQFF
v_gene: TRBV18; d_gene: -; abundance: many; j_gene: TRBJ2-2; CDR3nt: TGTGCCAGCTCCCCATATAGCGGAAGGGACACCGGGGAGCTGTTTTTT; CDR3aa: CASSPYSGRDTGELFF
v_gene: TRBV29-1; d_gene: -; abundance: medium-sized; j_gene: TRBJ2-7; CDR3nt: TGCAGCGTTGAAATAGGGGACGAGCAGTACTTC; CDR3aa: CSVEIGDEQYF
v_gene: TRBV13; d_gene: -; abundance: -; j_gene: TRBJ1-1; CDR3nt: TGTGCCAGCAGCCTCGGACAGCTAGAAGCTTTCTTT; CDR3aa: CASSLGQLEAFF
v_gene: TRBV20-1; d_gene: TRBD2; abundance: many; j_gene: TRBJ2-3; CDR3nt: TGCAGTGCCAACCCGACTAGCGGGGCGACAGATACGCAGTATTTT; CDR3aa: CSANPTSGATDTQYF
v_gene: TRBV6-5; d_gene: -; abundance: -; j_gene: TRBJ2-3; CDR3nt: TGTGCCAGCAGCAGCAACTCGGGTGGCACAGATACGCAGTATTTT; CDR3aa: CASSSNSGGTDTQYF
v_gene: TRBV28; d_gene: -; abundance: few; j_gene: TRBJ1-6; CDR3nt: TGTACCAGCAGTTTGGTCAATTCACCCCTCCACTTT; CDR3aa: CTSSLVNSPLHF
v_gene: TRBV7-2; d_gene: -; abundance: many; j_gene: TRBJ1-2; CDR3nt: TGTGCCAGCAGCTTGGACTTTAACTATGGCTACACCTTC; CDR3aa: CASSLDFNYGYTF
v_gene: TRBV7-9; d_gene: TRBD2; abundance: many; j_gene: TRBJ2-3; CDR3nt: TGTGCCAGCAGCTTTGATCTAGCGGGTAGCACAGATACGCAGTATTTT; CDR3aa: CASSFDLAGSTDTQYF
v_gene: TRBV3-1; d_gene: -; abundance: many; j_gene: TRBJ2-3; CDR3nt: TGTGCCAGCAGCCAGTTCATAGGGGGGATTGACACAGATACGCAGTATTTT; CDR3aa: CASSQFIGGIDTDTQYF
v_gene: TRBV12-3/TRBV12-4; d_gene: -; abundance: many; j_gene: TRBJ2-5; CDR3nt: TGTGCCAGCAGAAGCGGGGAGACCCAGTACTTC; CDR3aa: CASRSGETQYF
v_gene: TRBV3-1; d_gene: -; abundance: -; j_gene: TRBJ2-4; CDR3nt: TGTGCCAGCAGCCAAGCGACTCGAAACATTCAGTACTTC; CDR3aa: CASSQATRNIQYF
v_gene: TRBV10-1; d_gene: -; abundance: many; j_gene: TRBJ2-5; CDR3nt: TGCGCCAGCAGTGAGAACCAAGAGACCCAGTACTTC; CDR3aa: CASSENQETQYF
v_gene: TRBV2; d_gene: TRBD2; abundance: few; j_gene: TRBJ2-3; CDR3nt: TGTGCCAGCGGAGCGGGACTAGCGGGAGTAGATACGCAGTATTTT; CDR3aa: CASGAGLAGVDTQYF
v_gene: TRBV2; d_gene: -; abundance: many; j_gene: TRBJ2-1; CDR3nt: TGTGCCAGCAGTTACGCGTCAGGACAGTTCTTC; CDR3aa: CASSYASGQFF
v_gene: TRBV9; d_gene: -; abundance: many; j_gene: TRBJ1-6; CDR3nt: TGTGCCAGCAGCGCAGGGACTTCCTCGGACACCGCTAGGTCACCCCTCCACTTT; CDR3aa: CASSAGTSSDTARSPLHF
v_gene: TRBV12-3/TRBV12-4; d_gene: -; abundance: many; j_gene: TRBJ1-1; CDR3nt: TGTGCCAGCAGTTCCGACGCTTACACTGAAGCTTTCTTT; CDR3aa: CASSSDAYTEAFF
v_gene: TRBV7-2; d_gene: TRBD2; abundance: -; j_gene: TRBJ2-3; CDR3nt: TGTGCCAGCAGCCAACGACTAGCGGCATTTAGCACAGATACGCAGTATTTT; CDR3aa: CASSQRLAAFSTDTQYF
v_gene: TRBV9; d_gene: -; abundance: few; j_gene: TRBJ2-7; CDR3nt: TGTGCCAGCAGCGTCGGGTTGAAAGGGACGAGCTCCTACGAGCAGTACTTC; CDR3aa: CASSVGLKGTSSYEQYF
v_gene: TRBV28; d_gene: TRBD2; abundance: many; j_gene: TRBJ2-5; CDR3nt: TGTGCCAGCAGTTTAATGGCGGGGGAAGAGACCCAGTACTTC; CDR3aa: CASSLMAGEETQYF
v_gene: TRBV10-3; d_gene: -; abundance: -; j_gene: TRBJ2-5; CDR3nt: TGTGCCATCAGTGAGTCCCAAGAGACCCAGTACTTC; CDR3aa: CAISESQETQYF
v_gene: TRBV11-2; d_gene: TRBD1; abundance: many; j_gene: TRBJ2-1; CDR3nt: TGTGCCAGCAGTCCACAGGGGGATATCTACAATGAGCAGTTCTTC; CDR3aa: CASSPQGDIYNEQFF
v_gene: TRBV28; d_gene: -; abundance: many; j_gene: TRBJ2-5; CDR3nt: TGTGCCAGCAGCGCCCCGGGTGAAGGTGAGGGAGAGACCCAGTACTTC; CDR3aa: CASSAPGEGEGETQYF
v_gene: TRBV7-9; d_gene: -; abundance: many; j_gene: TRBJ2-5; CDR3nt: TGTGCCAGCAGCTTTCTGTCGGGAGCGTTGGAGACCCAGTACTTC; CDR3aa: CASSFLSGALETQYF
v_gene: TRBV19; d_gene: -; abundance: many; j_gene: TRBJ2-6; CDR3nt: TGTGCCAGTAGTATACGGCGGTCGGGGGCCAACGTCCTGACTTTC; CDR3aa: CASSIRRSGANVLTF
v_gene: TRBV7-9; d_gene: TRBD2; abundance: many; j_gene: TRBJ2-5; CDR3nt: TGTGCCAGCAGCTCTCCGGGACTAGCGGGAGTGGAGACCCAGTACTTC; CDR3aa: CASSSPGLAGVETQYF
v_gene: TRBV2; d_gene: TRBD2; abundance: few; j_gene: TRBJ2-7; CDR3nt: TGTGCCAGCACTCTGACTAGCGGGGGAACCTACGAGCAGTACTTC; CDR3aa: CASTLTSGGTYEQYF
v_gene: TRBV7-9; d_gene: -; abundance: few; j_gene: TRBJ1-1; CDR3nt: TGTGCCAGCAGCTCTCCCGAGGTCACTGAAGCTTTCTTT; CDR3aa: CASSSPEVTEAFF
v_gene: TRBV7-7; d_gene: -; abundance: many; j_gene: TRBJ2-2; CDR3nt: TGTGCTAGCAGCCGGACAGTGAACACCGGGGAGCTGTTTTTT; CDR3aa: CASSRTVNTGELFF
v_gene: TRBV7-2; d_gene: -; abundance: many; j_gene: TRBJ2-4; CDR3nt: TGTGCCAGCAGCGAACTTGCAGGGTTAAGCAAAAACATTCAGTACTTC; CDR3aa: CASSELAGLSKNIQYF
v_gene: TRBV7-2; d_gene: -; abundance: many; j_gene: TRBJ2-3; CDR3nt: TGTGCCAGCAGCAGTAGGTCGACAAGGGGGGATACGCAGTATTTT; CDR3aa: CASSSRSTRGDTQYF
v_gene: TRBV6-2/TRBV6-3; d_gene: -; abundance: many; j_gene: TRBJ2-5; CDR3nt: TGTGCCAGCAGGTCCGCAGATGCTTGGACCCAGTACTTC; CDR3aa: CASRSADAWTQYF
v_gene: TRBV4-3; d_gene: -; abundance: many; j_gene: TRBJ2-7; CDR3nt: TGCGCCAGCAGTCGAGTCCAAGGCGAGCAGTACTTC; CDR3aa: CASSRVQGEQYF
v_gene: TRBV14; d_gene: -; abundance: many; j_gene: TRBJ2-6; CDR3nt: TGTGCCAGCAGCCAAATCTCTGGGGCCAACGTCCTGACTTTC; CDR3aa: CASSQISGANVLTF
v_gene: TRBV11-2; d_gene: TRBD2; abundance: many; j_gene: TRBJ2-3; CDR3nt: TGTGCCAGCAACCTGGAAGCGGGGGGGGTTTCAGATACGCAGTATTTT; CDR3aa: CASNLEAGGVSDTQYF
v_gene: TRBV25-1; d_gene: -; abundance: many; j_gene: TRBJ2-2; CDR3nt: TGTGCCAGCAGTCCCAGGGTCGCGGGGACCGCCACCGGGGAGCTGTTTTTT; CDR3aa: CASSPRVAGTATGELFF
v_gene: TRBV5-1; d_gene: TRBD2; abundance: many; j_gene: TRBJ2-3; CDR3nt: TGCGCCAGCAGCCCGTCGACTAGCGAGGGTACGCAGTATTTT; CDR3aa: CASSPSTSEGTQYF
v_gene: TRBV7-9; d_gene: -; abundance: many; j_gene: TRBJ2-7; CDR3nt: TGTGCCAGCAGCATGGGGTCCTACGAGCAGTACTTC; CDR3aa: CASSMGSYEQYF
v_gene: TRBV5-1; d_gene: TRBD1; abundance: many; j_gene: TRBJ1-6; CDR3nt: TGCGCCAGCAGCATGACAGGGGAACCTACTTCACCCCTCCACTTT; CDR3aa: CASSMTGEPTSPLHF